This T cell receptor (beta chain) is from a study of T cell repertoires in cytomegalovirus infection. Study details: Both CMV infection and a matching HLA type were indicated by public TCR beta signatures. General study results and limits: Accumulated public TCR beta family frequency recognized individuals carrying CMV together with the relevant HLA. Ex vivo, HLA-C-restricted CMV-specific TCR beta clonotypes prevailed over the rest of the response.

The CDR3 runs 16 residues. CDR1 is LGHNA, CDR2 YSLEER, per germline. The V segment lost 5 bases and the J segment 6 bases; nucleotides outside the gene matches: 9. TCRdb itself ran the reads through MiXCR, one entry per CDR3 protein. The sample shows about 360,000 distinct CDR3 sequences, 18% of them seen only once. In the case of this clonotype: Antigen specificity is unknown.

The clonotype was recovered from a human donor in good health (CMV status not recorded). Some clones in this sample may be carry-over from other donors' samples. Sample: PBMCs. The chain recombines TRBV4-3 with TRBJ1-4, with 10 bases lining up with TRBD1. This chain's CDR3 is CASSFSSGTGDEKLFF. The DNA for the CDR3 is TGCGCCAGCAGCTTCTCGAGTGGGACAGGGGATGAAAAACTGTTTTTT.